A single sample gave rise to the 11 T cell receptor beta chains below, sequenced in a study of CD8 T cells in Susac syndrome. Random hexamers served to reverse transcribe about 0.45 to 1 ug RNA. TCRdb analysed the immunoSEQ multiplex PCR reads with MiXCR anew, one entry per CDR3 protein. The data contain roughly 300,000 distinct CDR3 sequences, 85% of them singletons. The material sequenced was CD8+ T cells from PBMCs. These receptors originate from a human donor with multiple sclerosis.

This clonotype was found a few times. This chain links TRBV4-1 with TRBJ1-3; D unclear. Trimming left V 1 base short and J 2 bases short, with 6 bases between. The CDR3 runs 14 residues. Germline V gene sequence: CDR1 MGHRA, CDR2 YSYEKL. The DNA for the CDR3 is TGCGCCAGCAGCCAAGCGACTCCTGGAAACACCATATATTTT. Translating it yields CASSQATPGNTIYF.

The V and J genes are TRBV28 and TRBJ2-1; TRBD1 agrees at 8 bases. V gave up 4 bases and J gave up 13 bases; unmatched junction bases: 12. This CDR3 has 14 residues. Germline loops: CDR1 MDHEN, CDR2 SYDVKM. The CDR3: CASSYSQGAVIQFF. CDR3 in DNA: TGTGCCAGCAGTTATAGTCAGGGGGCGGTAATACAGTTCTTC.

V is TRBV9 and J is TRBJ2-7; D possibly corresponds to TRBD1 (6 bases). Germline CDR1 SGDLS, CDR2 YYNGEE. The CDR3 has 14 residues. Deletions cut 4 bases from V and 3 bases from J, with 14 bases between. The CDR3 is CASSPQGSGYEQYF. The CDR3, as DNA: TGTGCCAGCAGCCCACAGGGAAGTGGCTACGAGCAGTACTTC.

This chain links TRBV5-8 with TRBJ2-2; D is uncertain. Trimming stripped 0 bases from V and 4 bases from J, with 13 bases between. CDR3 length: 16 amino acids. Germline CDR1 is SGHTS and CDR2 is YDEGEE. CDR3 in DNA: TGTGCCAGCAGCTTGGGTCGGGCGCCGAGCACCGGGGAGCTGTTTTTT. Its protein product is CASSLGRAPSTGELFF.

The V call is TRBV7-9, the J call TRBJ2-7; 9 nucleotides agree with TRBD1. There are 15 residues in the CDR3. The germline CDR1 and CDR2 sequences are SEHNR and FQNEAQ (reference sequence). V shed 5 bases, J shed 1 base, and the junction held 6 bases outside the gene matches. CDR3 in amino acids: CASSQPGQGSYEQYF. The CDR3 coding sequence is TGTGCCAGCAGCCAACCGGGACAGGGATCCTACGAGCAGTACTTC.

The V call is TRBV20-1, the J call TRBJ1-2; D remains ambiguous. This CDR3 is built from 13 residues. From germline, CDR1 is DFQATT and CDR2 SNEGSKA (reference sequence). V lost 0 bases, J lost 4 bases, and 9 bases lay in between. The CDR3 is CSARDRQRYGYTF. CDR3 nucleotides: TGCAGTGCTAGAGATAGGCAACGCTATGGCTACACCTTC.

The rearrangement joins TRBV6-5 to TRBJ1-4; D remains unclear. Trimming stripped 2 bases from V and 3 bases from J, with 7 bases between. Per the germline V gene, CDR1 is MNHEY and CDR2 is SVGAGI. CDR3 size: 14 residues. DNA for the CDR3: TGTGCCAGCAGTTACGGCAGATCTAATGAAAAACTGTTTTTT. This encodes CASSYGRSNEKLFF.

J is TRBJ2-3 and V is TRBV24-1; D is perhaps TRBD1 or TRBD2 (5 bases each). The CDR3 is 17 residues long. Germline V gives CDR1 KGHDR, CDR2 SFDVKD. Deletions cut 4 bases from V and 1 base from J, with 17 bases between. The CDR3 is CATSDPEGWRGTDTQYF. In nucleotides, the CDR3 is TGTGCCACCAGTGACCCCGAGGGGTGGCGAGGCACAGATACGCAGTATTTT.

The V call is TRBV27, the J call TRBJ1-2; 7 bases align to TRBD1. Germline loops: CDR1 MNHEY, CDR2 SMNVEV (reference sequence). Germline trimming cut 7 bases from V and 0 bases from J; bases unmatched to any gene: 5. This CDR3 comprises 14 residues. The CDR3 region is CASKGTVANYGYTF. The CDR3 bases are TGTGCCAGCAAAGGGACAGTCGCTAACTATGGCTACACCTTC.

This chain connects TRBV7-8 to TRBJ2-7; 7 positions match TRBD1. Germline V gene lookup returns CDR1 SGHVS and CDR2 FQNEAQ. CDR3 length: 15 amino acids. With 5 bases clipped from V and 7 bases from J, the junction kept 14 bases outside the gene matches. The CDR3 loop is CASSLSPRQGGEQYF. The CDR3, as DNA: TGTGCCAGCAGCCTTAGCCCTAGACAGGGTGGAGAGCAGTACTTC.

The CDR3 region has the DNA TGCGCCAGCAGCAGAACAGAGAATGAGCAGTTCTTC. Its translation: CASSRTENEQFF. The gene calls are TRBV5-1 and TRBJ2-1, with D uncertain. CDR3 length equals 12 residues. Trimming stripped 4 bases from V and 7 bases from J, with 9 bases between. From germline, CDR1 is SGHRS and CDR2 YFSETQ.